This T cell receptor (beta chain) was observed in a study of blood T cell repertoires in COVID-19. Study-level background: The United States, Italy and Spain were the sources of the acute and convalescent COVID-19 samples. T cells, B-cell-depleted T cells, or PBMCs provided the cDNA or gDNA that served as material.

As handled by the study authors: The authors estimated nucleated cell counts from reference gene primer amplification. Profiled with immunoSEQ multiplex PCR; TCRdb holds only in-frame clones, not every one. Clone size and V and J calls were adopted from that table, with D and trimming inferred from the DNA. The sample records around 72,000 clones, 70% to 90% being singletons. The CDR3 is 14 residues long. V gave up 4 bases and J gave up 2 bases, with 9 bases separating them. Germline V lookup: CDR1 LGHDT, CDR2 YNNKEL (reference sequence). This chain links TRBV3-1 (or the pseudogene TRBV3-2) with TRBJ1-5; D unclear. This TCR was recovered from a woman aged 80 or over with acute or convalescent COVID-19. Specimen: peripheral blood. CDR3 bases: TGTGCCAGCAGCCTACGGAGTGGCAATCAGCCCCAGCATTTT. It specifies CASSLRSGNQPQHF.